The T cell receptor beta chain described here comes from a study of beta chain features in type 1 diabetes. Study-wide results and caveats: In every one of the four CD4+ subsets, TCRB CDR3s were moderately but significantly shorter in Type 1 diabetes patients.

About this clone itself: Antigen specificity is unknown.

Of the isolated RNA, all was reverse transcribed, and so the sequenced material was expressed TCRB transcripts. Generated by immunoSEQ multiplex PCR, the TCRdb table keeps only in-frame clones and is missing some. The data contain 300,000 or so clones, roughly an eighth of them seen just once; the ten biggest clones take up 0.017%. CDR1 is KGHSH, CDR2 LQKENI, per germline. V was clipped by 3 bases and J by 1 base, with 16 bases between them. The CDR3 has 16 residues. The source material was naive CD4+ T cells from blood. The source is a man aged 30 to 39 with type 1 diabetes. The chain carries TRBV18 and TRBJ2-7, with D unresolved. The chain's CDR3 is CASSPSPPASSYEQYF. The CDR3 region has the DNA TGTGCCAGCTCACCTAGCCCCCCAGCTAGTTCCTACGAGCAGTACTTC.